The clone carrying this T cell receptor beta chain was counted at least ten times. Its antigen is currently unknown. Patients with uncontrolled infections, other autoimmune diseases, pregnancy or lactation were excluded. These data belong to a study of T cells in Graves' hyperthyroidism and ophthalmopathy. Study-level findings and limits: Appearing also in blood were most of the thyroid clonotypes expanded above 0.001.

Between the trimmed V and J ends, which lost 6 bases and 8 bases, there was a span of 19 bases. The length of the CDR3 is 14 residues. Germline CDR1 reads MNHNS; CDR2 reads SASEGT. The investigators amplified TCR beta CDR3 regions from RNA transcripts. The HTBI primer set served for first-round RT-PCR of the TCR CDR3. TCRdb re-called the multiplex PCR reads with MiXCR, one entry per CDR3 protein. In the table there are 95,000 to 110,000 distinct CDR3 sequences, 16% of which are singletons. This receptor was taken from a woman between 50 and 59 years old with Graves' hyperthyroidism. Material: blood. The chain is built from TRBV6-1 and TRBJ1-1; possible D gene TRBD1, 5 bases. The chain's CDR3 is CASRTGGLPPEAFF. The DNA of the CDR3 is TGTGCCAGCAGAACGGGGGGACTCCCGCCCGAAGCTTTCTTT.